The text below deals with one T cell receptor (beta chain). Method: immunoSEQ multiplex PCR; TCRdb's copy keeps in-frame clones and lacks some. Seen here are around 100,000 clones, about two thirds observed once, and the top ten hold 2%. This specimen comes from a study of fetal regulatory T cell absence and autoimmunity. Germline V gene data show CDR1 as KGHSH and CDR2 as LQKENI. The CDR3 consists of 15 residues. Germline trimming cut 5 bases from V and 2 bases from J; bases unmatched to any gene: 3. The sequencing sample was made of pancreas tissue. This chain connects TRBV18 to TRBJ2-1, with 10 bases aligning to TRBD1. The receptor comes from a male donor with IPEX syndrome. The CDR3 sequence: CASSATGGPYNEQFF. The CDR3 nucleotides are TGTGCCAGCTCAGCGACAGGGGGCCCCTACAATGAGCAGTTCTTC.